This TCR beta chain was identified in a study of blood T cell repertoires in COVID-19. Turning to the study itself: Some COVID-19 samples were acute and others convalescent; all came from the United States, Italy and Spain.

Sequencing used immunoSEQ multiplex PCR; TCRdb keeps in-frame clones, though not all of them. The sample records fewer than 55,000 clones, 80% to 85% being singletons. Germline assignment: CDR1 MDHEN and CDR2 SYDVKM. CDR3 length: 18 residues. Trimming removed 7 bases from V and 6 bases from J; junction bases left unmatched: 18. The clonotype was recovered from a man aged 45-65 years with acute or convalescent COVID-19. V usage is TRBV28 and J usage is TRBJ1-6; TRBD1 matches at 7 bases. Sequenced input: peripheral blood. CDR3 loop: CASTQRVGGLGVNSPLHF. CDR3 DNA: TGTGCCAGCACCCAAAGAGTAGGGGGCCTTGGTGTTAATTCACCCCTCCACTTT.